The 32 T cell receptor beta chains listed next were all sequenced from one sample in a study of blood T cells in healthy people across ages. Using a J-beta primer mix together with a sample-barcoded 5' primer, a second PCR was run for roughly 6 to 11 cycles. TCRdb recomputed calls from the 5' RACE reads with MiXCR, one row per CDR3 protein. The sample has 1.2 million to 1.5 million distinct CDR3 sequences, roughly 45% seen once. Sequencing used blood. These receptors all stem from a woman aged 18 to 35 in good health.

The chain uses TRBV9 and TRBJ1-2; D not certain. Germline V gives CDR1 SGDLS, CDR2 YYNGEE. The ends were cut back, 0 bases at V and 4 bases at J, with 16 bases in the middle. This CDR3 has 16 residues. CDR3 in DNA: TGTGCCAGCAGCGTAGAATCTTCCCCCCGGGTCTATGGCTACACCTTC. Protein sequence: CASSVESSPRVYGYTF.

This clonotype was recorded a few times. V is TRBV20-1 and J is TRBJ2-7, with 10 bases lining up with TRBD1. Germline V gives CDR1 DFQATT, CDR2 SNEGSKA (reference sequence). This CDR3 has 16 residues. V gave up 4 bases and J gave up 6 bases; unmatched junction bases: 15. CDR3 protein: CSANRPTGGVSGEQYF. The CDR3 DNA reads TGCAGTGCTAACCGACCGACAGGGGGCGTGAGTGGCGAGCAGTACTTC.

There are a few counts of this clonotype. This chain connects TRBV28 to TRBJ2-3; D may match TRBD1 or TRBD2 (5 bases each). Trimming removed 6 bases at V and 4 bases at J, with 14 bases between. Looked up from germline, CDR1 is MDHEN and CDR2 is SYDVKM. The CDR3 extends over 14 amino acids. CDR3: CASSPQWDPDTQYF. The CDR3 coding sequence is TGTGCCAGCAGCCCTCAATGGGACCCAGATACGCAGTATTTT.

In nucleotides, the CDR3 is TGTGCCAGCAGTTTAGCGGACCGCCCCGGAGGCCTAAATTCACCCCTCCACTTT. Translation: CASSLADRPGGLNSPLHF. The chain joins TRBV28 to TRBJ1-6; D not certain. V lost 2 bases, J lost 7 bases, and 21 bases lay in between. Germline-derived CDR1 and CDR2 are MDHEN and SYDVKM. There are 18 residues in the CDR3.

V gene TRBV30 combines with J gene TRBJ1-2; 7 nucleotides align to TRBD1. Germline CDR1 GTSNPN, CDR2 SVGIG (reference sequence). Trimming at V came to 5 bases and at J to 6 bases, leaving 6 bases not matched to a gene. The CDR3 totals 12 residues. In DNA form, the CDR3 reads TGTGCCTGGTTCCCAGGGGGGGATGGCTACACCTTC. Its protein is CAWFPGGDGYTF.

This clonotype was detected only a few times. The chain links TRBV6-2 or TRBV6-3 to TRBJ2-1; 8 bases fit TRBD2. This CDR3 is 17 amino acids long. CDR1 is MNHEY, CDR2 SVGEGT, per germline. Trimming at V came to 0 bases and at J to 8 bases, leaving 12 bases not matched to a gene. CDR3 in DNA: TGTGCCAGCAGTTACTCGCCCGCGGGGGGCTTTTCCGATGAGCAGTTCTTC. This codes for CASSYSPAGGFSDEQFF.

The J gene is TRBJ2-4, the V gene TRBV11-2; 9 nucleotides agree with TRBD1. V trimming: 3 bases; J trimming: 13 bases; junction bases outside the gene matches: 10. This CDR3 spans 14 amino acids. Germline CDR1 reads SGHAT; CDR2 reads FQNNGV. CDR3 loop: CASSLRQGVTEQYF. Here the CDR3 DNA reads TGTGCCAGCAGCTTGAGACAGGGGGTTACGGAGCAGTACTTC.

V and J are TRBV12-3 or TRBV12-4 and TRBJ2-1, with 7 bases fitting TRBD1. Near its end, the DNA agrees better with TRBJ2-7, so the J call may be wrong. This CDR3 region has 14 residues. CDR3 amino acids: CASRNRGLYNEQYF. As DNA, the CDR3 is TGTGCCAGCAGAAACAGGGGATTATACAATGAGCAGTACTTC.

This clonotype turned up a few times. The gene calls are TRBV5-1 and TRBJ1-2; D gene uncertain. V gave up 0 bases and J gave up 7 bases, with 13 bases separating them. CDR3 length: 14 residues. Germline CDR1 and CDR2: SGHRS and YFSETQ. The CDR3: CASSLVGVSSGYTF. CDR3 nucleotide sequence: TGCGCCAGCAGCTTGGTCGGTGTATCCAGTGGCTACACCTTC.

This clonotype was found a few times. J is TRBJ2-2 and V is TRBV10-1; maybe TRBD2 (5 bases). V lost 3 bases and J 7 bases, leaving 15 bases between the germline ends. Germline V CDR1 and CDR2: WNHNN, SYGVQD (reference sequence). The CDR3 spans 15 residues. CDR3 sequence (DNA): TGCGCCAGCAGTGAAAGGCAGGCCGGGGTCGGGGAGCTGTTTTTT. Translated, it gives CASSERQAGVGELFF.

The rearrangement uses TRBV28 and TRBJ1-1; D not resolved. Germline V lookup: CDR1 MDHEN, CDR2 SYDVKM. CDR3 length equals 15 residues. V dropped 10 bases and J dropped 3 bases, with 21 bases sitting between them. DNA of the CDR3: TGTGCCATCCAAGAATCGGCTGGTCGGGACACTGAAGCTTTCTTT. It codes for CAIQESAGRDTEAFF.

V usage is TRBV10-3 and J usage is TRBJ2-5, with D possibly being TRBD1 or TRBD2 (5 bases each). This CDR3 spans 15 amino acids. With 4 bases removed from V and 11 bases from J, the gap between germline ends came to 23 bases. Germline V gene sequence: CDR1 ENHRY, CDR2 SYGVKD. This CDR3 is CAISGGHVPPWEQYF. CDR3 sequence (DNA): TGTGCCATCAGTGGGGGCCATGTCCCCCCCTGGGAGCAGTACTTC.

The CDR3 DNA sequence: TGCGCCAGCAGCCAAGATCAGGGCATGGGGATCCCTAACTATGGCTACACCTTC. The encoded protein is CASSQDQGMGIPNYGYTF. The chain carries TRBV4-1 and TRBJ1-2, with D possibly matching TRBD1 (5 bases). Trimming removed 0 bases at V and 0 bases at J, with 17 bases between. The CDR3 covers 18 residues. Per the germline V gene, CDR1 is MGHRA and CDR2 is YSYEKL.

This clonotype was recorded a few times. This chain connects TRBV24-1 to TRBJ1-2; unclear D gene. The CDR3 runs 13 residues. Germline CDR1 KGHDR, CDR2 SFDVKD. The V end was cut by 4 bases, the J end by 1 base, with 6 bases between. The CDR3 protein is CATSDSHNYGYTF. The CDR3 bases are TGTGCCACCAGTGACTCGCATAACTATGGCTACACCTTC.

V gene TRBV2 combines with J gene TRBJ2-1; TRBD2 is a possible D gene (5 bases). The CDR3 is 16 amino acids. Trimming pared 5 bases from V and 3 bases from J, leaving 17 bases between. Per the germline V gene, CDR1 is SNHLY and CDR2 is FYNNEI. In DNA, the CDR3 is TGTGCCAGCAGTCAGGAGGTACGAGCGGACTACAATGAGCAGTTCTTC. It is translated as CASSQEVRADYNEQFF. The full variable domain, completed using reference TRBV2 and TRBJ2-1, is EPEVTQTPSHQVTQMGQEVILRCVPISNHLYFYWYRQILGQKVEFLVSFYNNEISEKSEIFDDQFSVERPDGSNFTLKIRSTKLEDSAMYFCASSQEVRADYNEQFFGPGTRLTVL.

This chain joins TRBV7-3 and TRBJ2-5, with 8 positions matching TRBD2. CDR1 and CDR2 from the germline V gene are SGHTA and FQGTGA. The CDR3 is 15 amino acids. J lost 5 bases, V lost 3 bases, and 8 bases had no gene match. CDR3 amino acids: CASSFDSGGFETQYF. CDR3 in DNA: TGTGCCAGCAGCTTCGACTCGGGGGGGTTCGAGACCCAGTACTTC.

This clonotype has at least ten counts. The chain links TRBV9 to TRBJ2-7, with a tentative D call TRBD1 (6 bases). CDR1 is SGDLS and CDR2 is YYNGEE in the germline V gene. V was clipped by 3 bases and J by 7 bases, with 8 bases between them. The CDR3 spans 11 residues. The CDR3 nucleotides read TGTGCCAGCAGCGCCACAGGGGAGCAGTACTTC. Its protein product is CASSATGEQYF.

This clonotype was counted a few times. The chain is built from TRBV10-3 and TRBJ2-3; no definite D call. This CDR3 has 14 residues. Trimming took 3 bases from V and 1 from J, leaving 8 bases between them. Germline CDR1 and CDR2: ENHRY and SYGVKD. The CDR3 sequence: CAISDKIGTDTQYF. As DNA, the CDR3 is TGTGCCATCAGTGATAAGATAGGCACAGATACGCAGTATTTT.

This chain connects TRBV5-1 to TRBJ2-5; 8 bases match TRBD2. V trimming: 5 bases; J trimming: 2 bases; junction bases outside the gene matches: 14. The CDR3 has 17 residues. Germline CDR1 reads SGHRS; CDR2 reads YFSETQ. CDR3 residues: CASRLRPGLGVQETQYF. The CDR3 bases are TGCGCCAGCAGGCTGAGACCGGGACTAGGTGTTCAAGAGACCCAGTACTTC.

The rearrangement uses TRBV20-1 and TRBJ1-6; D is uncertain. This CDR3 region has 13 residues. From germline, CDR1 is DFQATT and CDR2 SNEGSKA (reference sequence). Trimming shortened V by 6 bases and J by 3 bases, and 9 bases separated the two germline ends. The CDR3 DNA reads TGCAGTGCGGAGAGTGGCTATAATTCACCCCTCCACTTT. Protein sequence: CSAESGYNSPLHF.

This clonotype was seen only a few times. The chain is built from TRBV7-9 and TRBJ2-5; D might be TRBD1 or TRBD2, each matching 5 bases. The CDR3 loop spans 15 amino acids. V lost 6 bases and J 0 bases, leaving 14 bases between the germline ends. CDR1 is SEHNR, CDR2 FQNEAQ, per germline (reference sequence). The CDR3 region is CASSSTWGNQETQYF. The DNA for the CDR3 is TGTGCCAGCAGTTCTACGTGGGGGAACCAAGAGACCCAGTACTTC.

The chain is built from TRBV5-1 and TRBJ2-7; D possibly corresponds to TRBD1 (7 bases). The CDR3 loop spans 15 amino acids. The V end was cut by 4 bases, the J end by 1 base, with 15 bases between. Germline lookup yields CDR1 SGHRS and CDR2 YFSETQ. The CDR3 is CASSGTGEVSYEQYF. The DNA of the CDR3 is TGCGCCAGCAGCGGTACAGGGGAGGTGTCCTACGAGCAGTACTTC.

This sequence joins TRBV20-1 and TRBJ1-2; D gene ambiguous. The germline V gene has CDR1 DFQATT and CDR2 SNEGSKA (reference sequence). V was pared by 2 bases and J by 2 bases, with 9 bases between. The CDR3 runs 13 residues. CDR3 sequence: CSARLPGNYGYTF. The CDR3, as DNA: TGCAGTGCTAGATTGCCGGGGAACTATGGCTACACCTTC.

This clonotype was observed a few times. This chain links TRBV15 with TRBJ2-7; D is tentatively TRBD1 or TRBD2 (6 bases each). CDR3 length: 15 amino acids. Trimming removed 0 bases from V and 1 base from J, with 10 bases in between. In germline, CDR1 is LNHNV, CDR2 YYDKDF (reference sequence). The CDR3 DNA is TGTGCCACCAGCAGAGAGGGGGGCCCATCCTACGAGCAGTACTTC. Translation gives CATSREGGPSYEQYF.

The chain employs TRBV28 and TRBJ2-3; 15 bases are shared with TRBD2. The CDR3 is 20 residues long. Per germline, CDR1 MDHEN and CDR2 SYDVKM. The V segment lost 7 bases and the J segment 2 bases; nucleotides outside the gene matches: 16. The CDR3 bases are TGTGCCAGCACCTTCGGACTAGCGGGAGGGAAAGTGTGGGACACAGATACGCAGTATTTT. Translation: CASTFGLAGGKVWDTDTQYF.

This clonotype was counted between two and nine times. The rearrangement uses TRBV28 and TRBJ1-2; tentative D call: TRBD1 (5 bases). V was pared by 6 bases and J by 2 bases, with 16 bases between. This CDR3 region has 15 residues. Germline CDR1 reads MDHEN; CDR2 reads SYDVKM. The CDR3 loop is CASRALGQANYGYTF. As DNA, the CDR3 is TGTGCCAGCAGAGCTCTGGGGCAGGCAAACTATGGCTACACCTTC.

In its sample, this clonotype was seen a few times. The chain uses TRBV28 and TRBJ1-6; 10 bases are shared with TRBD1. With V trimmed by 4 bases and J by 7 bases, 1 base remained unmatched. The germline CDR1 and CDR2 sequences are MDHEN and SYDVKM. This CDR3 has 14 residues. The CDR3 loop is CASSWDRGNSPLHF. Here the CDR3 DNA reads TGTGCCAGCAGTTGGGACAGGGGCAATTCACCCCTCCACTTT.

There are a few counts of this clonotype. This sequence joins TRBV14 and TRBJ2-4, with D perhaps matching TRBD2 (7 bases). V lost 0 bases, J lost 3 bases, and 12 bases lay in between. The CDR3 has 16 amino acids. The germline gives CDR1 SGHDN, CDR2 FVKESK. The CDR3 bases are TGTGCCAGCAGCCAAGATCGGGGGGCTGTCAAAAACATTCAGTACTTC. Residues: CASSQDRGAVKNIQYF.

The chain employs TRBV20-1 and TRBJ2-5, with D possibly being TRBD1 (6 bases). V was shortened by 0 bases and J by 2 bases, with 13 bases between the two germline ends. This CDR3 region has 15 residues. The V gene's germline CDR1 is DFQATT and CDR2 SNEGSKA (reference sequence). CDR3 residues: CSARDLAQGQETQYF. In nucleotides, the CDR3 is TGCAGTGCTAGAGATCTCGCCCAGGGGCAAGAGACCCAGTACTTC.

In this sample, this clonotype turned up a few times. This chain links TRBV27 with TRBJ2-7, with a tentative D call TRBD2 (6 bases). The CDR3 has 13 amino acids. The germline V gene encodes CDR1 MNHEY and CDR2 SMNVEV (reference sequence). The V end was cut by 6 bases, the J end by 4 bases, with 13 bases between. The CDR3 coding sequence is TGTGCCAGCAGCAGAAAACGGGGGTACGAGCAGTACTTC. Translated, it gives CASSRKRGYEQYF.

CDR3: CASSYPNAGSYEQYF. Here the CDR3 DNA reads TGTGCCAGCAGTTACCCGAACGCAGGGTCCTACGAGCAGTACTTC. The chain recombines TRBV6-6 with TRBJ2-7; possibly TRBD1 for D (5 bases). Trimming shortened V by 2 bases and J by 1 base, and 12 bases separated the two germline ends. CDR1 MNHNY and CDR2 SVGAGI come from the germline V gene (reference sequence). The CDR3 length is 15 residues.

The V gene is TRBV9, the J gene TRBJ2-7, with D possibly matching TRBD1 (5 bases). The DNA end is more similar to TRBJ2-5, so the J call may be wrong. Germline V CDR1 and CDR2: SGDLS, YYNGEE. The CDR3 has 13 residues. CDR3 in DNA: TGTGCCAGCAGCGCTCCAAGGGGAGAGACCCAGTACTTC. Translating it yields CASSAPRGETQYF.